The 21 T cell receptor beta chains presented below share a single source sample, sequenced in a study of blood T cell repertoires in COVID-19. Assay: immunoSEQ multiplex PCR; the TCRdb copy retains only in-frame clones and omits some. Of some 270,000 clones in the sample, 90% were seen once. Sequenced: peripheral blood. These receptors all stem from a woman aged 55-70 years with COVID-19, enrolled during active disease.

The chain couples TRBV5-6 to TRBJ1-2; tentative D call: TRBD1 (5 bases). This CDR3 is 14 amino acids long. CDR1 is SGHDT, CDR2 YYEEEE, per germline. Trimming removed 1 base at V and 4 bases at J, with 11 bases between. In DNA form, the CDR3 reads TGTGCCAGCAGCTTGTTGCAGGGCGGCTATGGCTACACCTTC. This sequence encodes CASSLLQGGYGYTF.

The V gene is TRBV4-2, the J gene TRBJ1-6, with a tentative D call TRBD1 (6 bases). CDR3 length: 16 residues. Germline-derived CDR1 and CDR2 are LGHNA and YNFKEQ. The V end lost 1 base, the J end lost 3 bases, and 10 bases lay between the germline ends. CDR3 sequence reads: CASSQVETGYNSPLHF. In nucleotides, the CDR3 is TGTGCCAGCAGCCAAGTTGAGACAGGCTATAATTCACCCCTCCACTTT.

The chain couples TRBV12-3 or TRBV12-4 to TRBJ2-1, with 8 bases matching TRBD2. J lost 8 bases, V lost 6 bases, and 3 bases had no gene match. This CDR3 is built from 12 residues. The CDR3 sequence is CASSPGGDEQFF. CDR3 nucleotide sequence: TGTGCCAGCAGCCCGGGGGGGGATGAGCAGTTCTTC.

The chain has TRBV5-1 and TRBJ1-6; 9 bases line up with TRBD1. The CDR3 spans 16 residues. Looked up from germline, CDR1 is SGHRS and CDR2 is YFSETQ. V gave up 0 bases and J gave up 7 bases; unmatched junction bases: 5. CDR3 amino acids: CASSLGTDRGNSPLHF. DNA for the CDR3: TGCGCCAGCAGCTTGGGTACGGACAGGGGAAATTCACCCCTCCACTTT.

J is TRBJ2-1 and V is TRBV10-3; 12 nucleotides agree with TRBD2. With 4 bases clipped from V and 6 bases from J, the junction kept 4 bases outside the gene matches. In germline, CDR1 is ENHRY, CDR2 SYGVKD. The CDR3 contains 15 residues. The CDR3 sequence is CAISGSLAGGNEQFF. CDR3 nucleotides: TGTGCCATCAGTGGTTCACTAGCGGGGGGCAATGAGCAGTTCTTC.

The genes are TRBV6-5 and TRBJ1-4; the D gene is possibly TRBD1 (6 bases). V lost 7 bases to trimming and J lost 3 bases, with 15 bases between them. This CDR3 comprises 15 residues. Germline V CDR1 and CDR2: MNHEY, SVGAGI. The CDR3 sequence: CASTLRGAANEKLFF. CDR3 nucleotide sequence: TGTGCCAGCACCCTACGGGGGGCTGCTAATGAAAAACTGTTTTTT.

The V gene is TRBV29-1, the J gene TRBJ1-4; TRBD1 is a possible D gene (5 bases). The V gene lost 4 bases and the J gene lost 1 base, with 7 bases spanning the gap. Germline V gene sequence: CDR1 SQVTM, CDR2 ANQGSEA. The length of the CDR3 is 13 residues. In nucleotides, the CDR3 is TGCAGCGTTGGCGGGGGAACTAATGAAAAACTGTTTTTT. Translating gives CSVGGGTNEKLFF.

This clone has just a few counts. V is TRBV2 and J is TRBJ2-7; D gene ambiguous. Germline V gene sequence: CDR1 SNHLY, CDR2 FYNNEI. The CDR3 is 14 amino acids. The germline V and J ends were trimmed by 5 bases and 0 bases, with 11 bases remaining between them. CDR3 sequence (DNA): TGTGCCAGCAGTAATAGCCTAACCTCCTACGAGCAGTACTTC. This sequence encodes CASSNSLTSYEQYF.

The chain employs TRBV3-1 (or the pseudogene TRBV3-2) and TRBJ2-1; D perhaps matches TRBD2 (6 bases). The CDR3 covers 15 residues. Between the trimmed V and J ends, which lost 1 base and 6 bases, there was a span of 13 bases. Germline loops: CDR1 LGHDT, CDR2 YNNKEL (reference sequence). CDR3 coding DNA: TGTGCCAGCAGCCAAGGGAGGGCCAAAGCCAATGAGCAGTTCTTC. Translated: CASSQGRAKANEQFF.

The J gene is TRBJ1-6, the V gene TRBV7-2; no clear D gene. Germline values: CDR1 SGHTA, CDR2 FQGNSA. The CDR3 totals 15 residues. The germline V and J ends were trimmed by 5 bases and 6 bases, with 14 bases remaining between them. This CDR3 reads CASSQSTGGNSPLHF. The CDR3 bases are TGTGCCAGCAGCCAGTCGACGGGAGGTAATTCACCCCTCCACTTT.

This chain joins TRBV19 and TRBJ1-1, with unresolved D. This CDR3 comprises 12 residues. CDR1 is LNHDA, CDR2 SQIVND, per germline (reference sequence). The V and J ends lost 7 bases and 8 bases respectively, with 14 bases between them. CDR3 residues: CASTIGGGEAFF. CDR3 coding DNA: TGTGCCAGTACCATCGGCGGAGGGGAAGCTTTCTTT.

This chain joins TRBV4-2 and TRBJ1-4; D gene uncertain. This CDR3 spans 12 amino acids. Trimming removed 3 bases at V and 8 bases at J, with 7 bases between. From germline, CDR1 is LGHNA and CDR2 YNFKEQ. The CDR3 protein is CASSHRLEKLFF. The CDR3 bases are TGTGCCAGCAGCCATAGACTCGAAAAACTGTTTTTT.

The chain links TRBV18 to TRBJ2-2; 11 bases are shared with TRBD1. Germline CDR1 is KGHSH and CDR2 is LQKENI. The CDR3 is 15 residues long. Trimming removed 4 bases from V and 5 bases from J; junction bases left unmatched: 3. As DNA, the CDR3 is TGTGCCAGCTCACTGGACAGGGGGCGGACCGGGGAGCTGTTTTTT. Protein product: CASSLDRGRTGELFF.

The chain combines TRBV3-1 (or the pseudogene TRBV3-2) with TRBJ1-6; TRBD1 aligns across 9 bases. This CDR3 has 15 amino acids. The junction had 7 bases not matched to a gene; V was cut back by 5 bases and J by 8 bases. Per the germline V gene, CDR1 is LGHDT and CDR2 is YNNKEL (reference sequence). For the CDR3, the DNA is TGTGCCAGCAGCGAAGGGACAGGGCTGGATTCACCCCTCCACTTT. Protein: CASSEGTGLDSPLHF.

V gene TRBV25-1 combines with J gene TRBJ2-7; D ambiguous. Trimming left V 5 bases short and J 4 bases short, with 12 bases between. CDR3 length equals 13 residues. The germline gives CDR1 MGHDK, CDR2 SYGVNS. The DNA for the CDR3 is TGTGCCAGCAGTATAGGAGACTGGTACGAGCAGTACTTC. Protein: CASSIGDWYEQYF.

The chain couples TRBV18 to TRBJ1-1; D is unclear. The germline gives CDR1 KGHSH, CDR2 LQKENI. Deletions cut 3 bases from V and 1 base from J, with 24 bases between. CDR3 length: 19 amino acids. The CDR3 DNA is TGTGCCAGCTCACCCACCGGACTCCCGAGCACCCTAGCGAACACTGAAGCTTTCTTT. This codes for CASSPTGLPSTLANTEAFF.

The genes are TRBV28 and TRBJ1-2; D not resolved. CDR3 size: 12 residues. Germline loops: CDR1 MDHEN, CDR2 SYDVKM. Trimming took 9 bases from V and 7 from J, leaving 15 bases between them. The CDR3 region is CASKNYGGGYTF. CDR3 in DNA: TGTGCCAGTAAGAACTATGGAGGTGGCTACACCTTC.

The chain combines TRBV27 with TRBJ1-5; weak D call: TRBD1 (6 bases). Trimming pared 1 base from V and 2 bases from J, leaving 12 bases between. The CDR3 has 16 residues. Germline loops: CDR1 MNHEY, CDR2 SMNVEV (reference sequence). In DNA, the CDR3 is TGTGCCAGCAGTTTATTATTCGCAGGGGGCAATCAGCCCCAGCATTTT. Its translation is CASSLLFAGGNQPQHF.

This clone occurred once. The chain couples TRBV4-3 to TRBJ1-1; D unresolved. Germline loops: CDR1 LGHNA, CDR2 YSLEER. The CDR3 runs to 12 residues. Trimming shortened V by 1 base and J by 5 bases, and 5 bases separated the two germline ends. The CDR3 region is CASSQAGTEAFF. The CDR3 region has the DNA TGCGCCAGCAGCCAAGCGGGGACTGAAGCTTTCTTT.

This chain joins TRBV5-5 and TRBJ1-3; D is ambiguous. V was clipped by 0 bases and J by 0 bases, with 13 bases between them. CDR3 length: 17 residues. Germline V CDR1 and CDR2: SGHKS, YYEKEE (reference sequence). The CDR3 loop is CASSLDLSRLSGNTIYF. CDR3 coding DNA: TGTGCCAGCAGCTTGGATCTGTCCAGGCTCTCTGGAAACACCATATATTTT.

The CDR3 nucleotides read TGTGCCAGCAGCCAATCCGTTACAACATACGAGGGTGAAGCTTTCTTT. It yields the protein CASSQSVTTYEGEAFF. This chain joins TRBV16 and TRBJ1-1; D unclear. There are 16 residues in the CDR3. Per the germline V gene, CDR1 is KGHSY and CDR2 is FQNENV. Trimming removed 0 bases from V and 7 bases from J, with 18 bases in between.